This T cell receptor (beta chain) originates from a study of early T cells in non-severe SARS-CoV-2 infection. On the study more broadly: From unsorted whole blood, bulk RNA was sequenced, and the chains remained unpaired.

Unique molecular identifiers were attached to individual cDNA molecules. TCRdb re-derived calls from the 5' RACE reads in MiXCR, one entry per CDR3 protein. The profile shows roughly 70,000 distinct CDR3 sequences, roughly 21% of them singletons. V was cut by 4 bases and J by 2 bases, with 9 bases left in between. Looked up from germline, CDR1 is LGHDT and CDR2 is YNNKEL (reference sequence). The CDR3 totals 14 residues. Many counts were recorded for this clonotype. Its antigen is unidentified. The study's findings and limits: Clonotype matching in VDJdb favored anti-spike CD8 responses and did not capture private and CD4 specificities.

Sequencing was performed on whole blood, taken at baseline. The chain employs TRBV3-1 and TRBJ1-5; D gene uncertain. The clonotype was recovered from an adult who was a healthcare worker with PCR-confirmed SARS-CoV-2 infection or an uninfected control (not recorded which). DNA of the CDR3: TGTGCCAGCAGCCCTGCTGGAGGCAATCAGCCCCAGCATTTT. Translation gives CASSPAGGNQPQHF. The full variable domain, rest sourced from reference TRBV3-1 and TRBJ1-5, is DTAVSQTPKYLVTQMGNDKSIKCEQNLGHDTMYWYKQDSKKFLKIMFSYNNKELIINETVPNRFSPKSPDKAHLNLHINSLELGDSAVYFCASSPAGGNQPQHFGDGTRLSIL.